This T cell receptor beta chain stems from a study of regulatory T cells in long-lasting Graves disease (dated by TCRdb to the early 2020s). Describing the broader study: Newly diagnosed Graves' disease patients had taken antithyroid drugs for less than 3 months. Patients with persistent Graves' disease were compared with patients with newly diagnosed Graves' disease using TCR sequencing and RNA sequencing of peripheral blood. TCR sequencing covered approximately 13 persistent and around 20 newly diagnosed Graves' disease patients, some 35 samples in total. The study took place in China and was registered as a clinical trial. Study-wide findings and limitations: Only peripheral blood was studied, because thyroid tissue, the primary lesion, was inaccessible. As a limitation, the authors acknowledged that the small sample size may reduce accuracy. A larger number of public clonotypes was shared among persistent patients (approximately 3,000) than among newly diagnosed patients (more than 850). Sequencing and analysis were restricted to the TCR beta chain. Persistent Graves' disease patients showed lower TCR Shannon entropy and fewer highly expanded clones than newly diagnosed patients, suggesting clonal expansion. TRBV28, TRBJ1-2 and TRBJ2-5 were preferentially used in persistent disease, while TRBV20-1 and TRBJ2-1 were favored in newly diagnosed disease.

The CDR3 numbers 17 residues from cysteine through phenylalanine. The DNA shown is the 51-base CDR3, in frame from base 1. At the junction V is shortened by 1 base and J by 4 bases, with 17 bases in between. CDR1 and CDR2, looked up from the germline V gene, are SGHVS and FNYEAQ. The time point label, as the study defines it: newly diagnosed GD, antithyroid drugs for less than 3 months. For both TCR sequencing and RNA sequencing, RNA was extracted from PBMCs in TRIzol. Graves' disease was diagnosed according to American Thyroid Association guidelines. Patients for the study were recruited at an endocrinology department in Xi'an, China. Each patient gave about 9.1 milliliters of peripheral blood, collected in an EDTA anticoagulant tube. Ficoll Paque Plus density gradient separation was used to isolate PBMCs, and no further T cell sorting was done. An Agilent 2100 Bioanalyzer and agarose gel were used to assess RNA quality, and a NanoDrop 2000 was used to measure RNA concentration.

The library came from multiplex PCR. The reads were generated on an Illumina HiSeq 4000. iRepertoire HTBI primers and Arm-PCR amplification of CDR3 regions were used to construct TCR beta libraries. PCR products were gel purified before sequencing. On the study's bioinformatics: Gene usage analysis of CDR3 amino acid clonotypes relied on the 60 or so TRBV and 14 TRBJ segments identified across samples. COPE and FqMerger were used to merge the filtered high-quality paired reads into contigs. BLAST was used to align contigs to IMGT TRBV, TRBD and TRBJ reference genes, and CDR3 was defined according to IMGT. Highly expanded clones were defined as clonotypes with a frequency above 0.1%. Shannon entropy served as the measure of repertoire diversity, while the Gini coefficient captured V-J evenness. A clonotype found in more than one individual was treated as public. TCRdb reanalyzed the raw reads on its own, using fastp at Q25 for trimming and MiXCR for clone calling, and kept in-frame beta chains. Each entry is one CDR3 protein sequence, shown with its most common DNA and genes. The V and J calls follow TCRdb's processing rather than the paper's. The sample includes a few hundred thousand distinct CDR3 sequences, with about an eighth observed a single time. Under 20% of the sample belongs to the ten largest clones.

This clonotype was seen ten or more times. Its antigen has not been determined. No per-base quality is available; no much larger clone lies one base away. The same data also contributed to another study, on T cells in Graves' hyperthyroidism and ophthalmopathy. As the second paper documents: Graves' hyperthyroidism was defined as stable when no progression to ophthalmopathy occurred over 18 months of follow-up. Hyperthyroidism patients were newly diagnosed, with disease duration under 2 months, and aged 18 to 65 years. Patients with uncontrolled infections, other autoimmune diseases, pregnancy or lactation were excluded. Clinical symptoms, serum thyroxine and TRAb, thyroid ultrasound, and orbital computed tomography formed the basis for the diagnoses. The first round of RT-PCR for the TCR CDR3 was performed with the HTBI primer set and the Qiagen OneStep RT-PCR kit. Blood samples also contained most of the expanded thyroid clonotypes (frequency above 0.001), which suggests that blood repertoires may reflect thyroid immune responses. A 13 V-J signature model separated ophthalmopathy from stable hyperthyroidism, with approximately 86% sensitivity and 81% to 83% specificity in cross-validation and 80%/75% in testing. In validation, the model predicted progression to ophthalmopathy with about 71% sensitivity and 72% to 85% specificity, a median of approximately 6.7 months before onset. To identify distinguishing TCR V-J signatures, a discovery cohort of about 100 patients was used, comprising some 43 with Graves' ophthalmopathy and roughly 60 with stable Graves' hyperthyroidism. Whether ophthalmopathy could be predicted prospectively was tested in an independent validation cohort made up of 18 to 20 hyperthyroidism patients plus 17 patients who later progressed to ophthalmopathy. The 100 or so discovery patients were randomly divided into training and test sets at a 7:3 ratio. In over five Graves' hyperthyroidism patients, the study also compared T-cell repertoires from thyroid tissue with T-cell repertoires from blood. After sampling, hyperthyroidism patients received methimazole starting at 30 mg daily, and ophthalmopathy patients received high-dose intravenous methylprednisolone. Libraries were constructed in a second round of multiplex PCR, after which size selection and purification were carried out. The libraries were sequenced on an Illumina HiSeq2000 using paired-end 100 bp reads. SOAPnuke was used to process the raw data, throwing out any read that contained adapters or uncalled bases, had a mean Phred below 15, or lacked an exact constant-primer or identifier match. High-quality paired reads were merged using COPE v1.2.5, and each unique nucleotide sequence was defined as a clonotype. MiTCR v1.1 was used to align clonotypes to the IMGT TRBV, TRBD and TRBJ reference segments. The analysis included only V-J combinations with a frequency above 0.0001, which together covered around 99% of the repertoires. The TCS score was defined as F50 (clonal expansion) divided by E x V (chaos), with BLOSUM62-based TCRdist calculated between CDR3 peptides within each V-J. Welch's t-statistics and random forest reduced fewer than 600 V-J features to 13, which were used in a naive Bayes classifier (R e1071). No statistical method was used to fix the sample size in advance, and group allocation was not hidden from the investigators. The paper describes TCR Vbeta CDR3 sequencing of about 140 peripheral blood samples, made up of 43 ophthalmopathy patients, roughly 72 hyperthyroidism patients and 17 progressor patients.

The sample consisted of peripheral blood mononuclear cells (PBMCs), taken at new diagnosis, from a patient treated with antithyroid drugs. The V and J genes are TRBV7-6 and TRBJ1-3; the D gene lacks a confident call. The receptor was derived from a woman under 30 with Graves disease. Donor details come from another sample of the same person, matched by shared clones. The DNA sequence is TGTGCCAGCAGCTTAGAAGGCTGGGTAGCGGAAGGAAACACCATATATTTT. This codes for CASSLEGWVAEGNTIYF.